This T cell receptor (beta chain) emerged from a study of CD4 T cell repertoires in COVID-19. Study overall: Other coronavirus spike proteins restimulated relabeled CFSE-low cells expanded with IL-2 for about 10 days.

The assay was immunoSEQ multiplex PCR, and TCRdb's table has in-frame clones only and misses some. The profile shows fewer than 100,000 clones, 83% of them singletons. The CDR3 runs to 15 residues. Germline trimming cut 6 bases from V and 4 bases from J; bases unmatched to any gene: 9. Germline V gene lookup returns CDR1 SGHRS and CDR2 YFSETQ. Study findings and constraints: Between about 6.5 and 26% of SARS-CoV-2 clonotypes also appeared in SARS-CoV and/or HKU1 spike cultures.

Notes on this clone: The target antigen is unknown.

Donors had recovered from mild-to-severe COVID-19. Sequencing was done directly on freshly isolated, uncultured memory T cells. The receptor was derived from a human donor who had COVID-19. This specimen consisted of CD4+ T cells from peripheral blood, obtained after recovery from COVID-19. The gene calls are TRBV5-1 and TRBJ2-3, with TRBD1 matching 9 bases. The CDR3, as DNA: TGCGCCAGCACTCGGGGACAGGGAGGGTCAGATACGCAGTATTTT. Its protein is CASTRGQGGSDTQYF. Full variable domain (missing parts from reference TRBV5-1 and TRBJ2-3): KAGVTQTPRYLIKTRGQQVTLSCSPISGHRSVSWYQQTPGQGLQFLFEYFSETQRNKGNFPGRFSGRQFSNSRSEMNVSTLELGDSALYLCASTRGQGGSDTQYFGPGTRLTVL.